Listed below are T cell receptor beta chains from one sample, sequenced in a study of T cell responses to AZD1222 COVID-19 vaccine. Sequenced by immunoSEQ multiplex PCR; TCRdb stores in-frame clones only, minus some. The sample yields roughly 200,000 clones, around 94% seen once. Material: peripheral blood, obtained on day 0 of AZD1222 vaccination. The receptor set was obtained from an adult in good health. The CDR3 runs from the conserved cysteine through the conserved F or W. Fields, in order: J gene, clone size, V gene, D gene, CDR3 DNA, CDR3 protein. The D gene is left open where the match is weak. The size of a clone is reported for some rows only, either as once, few or many, or as a class for expanded clones.

>TRBJ1-2|.|TRBV5-5|.
TGTGCCAGCCAACTCAGCGGGACGGGAGCTGATGGCTACACCTTC
CASQLSGTGADGYTF
>TRBJ1-2|.|TRBV10-3|.
TGTGCCATCAGTTCTAACGGACCCCTTAACTATGGCTACACCTTC
CAISSNGPLNYGYTF
>TRBJ1-1|.|TRBV7-3|TRBD1
TGTGCCAGCAGCTTAACCGGACAGGGGGGTACTGAAGCTTTCTTT
CASSLTGQGGTEAFF
>TRBJ1-2|.|TRBV6-1|.
TGTGCCAGCAGTGAAGGAAGCCGGGGGCACTATGGCTACACCTTC
CASSEGSRGHYGYTF
>TRBJ1-6|.|TRBV6-4|TRBD1
TGTGCCAGCAGTGCCGAACAAGACAGGGTCTCACCCCTCCACTTT
CASSAEQDRVSPLHF
>TRBJ1-1|.|TRBV10-3|TRBD1
TGTGCCATCAGTGAGGATCCGGGACAGGGTCGTTCTGAAGCTTTCTTT
CAISEDPGQGRSEAFF
>TRBJ2-1|.|TRBV7-2|.
TGTGCCAGCAGCTTTCAGGGGAGCTCCTACAATGAGCAGTTCTTC
CASSFQGSSYNEQFF
>TRBJ2-5|.|TRBV5-1|.
TGCGCCAGCAGCTTGAGAGGTAGAGGGTCCGAAGAGACCCAGTACTTC
CASSLRGRGSEETQYF
>TRBJ1-2|.|TRBV27|.
TGTGCCAGCAGTTTAGCGGGGGGAAAGTATGGCTACACCTTC
CASSLAGGKYGYTF
>TRBJ2-1|.|TRBV29-1|.
TGCAGCGTTCCCGGACTTTACTCCTACAATGAGCAGTTCTTC
CSVPGLYSYNEQFF
>TRBJ1-1|.|TRBV11-2|.
TGTGCCAGCAGCCTCAAGCACTTGAACACTGAAGCTTTCTTT
CASSLKHLNTEAFF
>TRBJ1-1|.|TRBV5-4|.
TGTGCCAGCAGCACTGGACAGAACACTGAAGCTTTCTTT
CASSTGQNTEAFF
>TRBJ1-1|.|TRBV19|.
TGTGCCAGTAGTATAAAACAGGCAATCGATGAAGCTTTCTTT
CASSIKQAIDEAFF
>TRBJ1-4|.|TRBV27|TRBD1
TGTGCCAGCGGGACAGGGTATGAAAAACTGTTTTTT
CASGTGYEKLFF
>TRBJ1-1|.|TRBV5-1|.
TGCGCCAGCAGCCCGGCACTGGGTCTTGACGGTGAAGCTTTCTTT
CASSPALGLDGEAFF
>TRBJ1-5|.|TRBV18|.
TGTGCCAGCTCACCCCCCACGGGGACAACCCCCCAGCCCCAGCATTTT
CASSPPTGTTPQPQHF
>TRBJ2-7|.|TRBV4-1|TRBD1
TGCGCCAGCAGCCAGGGGGGGGACAGGGTAACCTACGAGCAGTACTTC
CASSQGGDRVTYEQYF
>TRBJ1-4|.|TRBV14|TRBD1
TGTGCCAGCAGCCCTGGGACAGCCGAAAAACTGTTTTTT
CASSPGTAEKLFF
>TRBJ2-5|.|TRBV4-3|.
TGCGCCAGCAGCCAAGTGGTGGGGTACCAAGAGACCCAGTACTTC
CASSQVVGYQETQYF
>TRBJ1-5|.|TRBV6-5|TRBD1
TGTGCCACCGGCGACAGGGTTAGCAATCAGCCCCAGCATTTT
CATGDRVSNQPQHF
>TRBJ1-1|.|TRBV6-6|TRBD1
TGTGCCAGCAGTTACGGAGCCGGACAGGGGGCTAATGAAGCTTTCTTT
CASSYGAGQGANEAFF
>TRBJ2-5|.|TRBV5-1|.
TGCGCCAGCAGCGCAGAAGAGACCCAGTACTTC
CASSAEETQYF
>TRBJ1-3|.|TRBV20-1|.
TGCAGTGCAAGTAGCGATTTCTCTGGAAACACCATATATTTT
CSASSDFSGNTIYF
>TRBJ1-1|.|TRBV2|.
TGTGCCAGCAGTGCAGTCGGGGTTGAAGCTTTCTTT
CASSAVGVEAFF
>TRBJ1-3|.|TRBV3-1/TRBV3-2|.
TGTGCCAGCAGCCAAGGGGGGGCCCGCTCTGGAAACACCATATATTTT
CASSQGGARSGNTIYF
>TRBJ2-3|.|TRBV5-1|.
TGCGCCAGCAGCCAGAACCCAAGCACAGATACGCAGTATTTT
CASSQNPSTDTQYF
>TRBJ1-6|.|TRBV5-4|.
TGTGCCAGCAGCTTGGCCGGCCCTTCACCCCTCCACTTT
CASSLAGPSPLHF
>TRBJ2-3|.|TRBV19|TRBD1
TGTGCCAGTAGCTTCGGACAGGGAAGAACTCATACGCAGTATTTT
CASSFGQGRTHTQYF
>TRBJ2-2|.|TRBV10-3|.
TGTGCCATCAGTGAGAGTGCATACCGGGGCACCGGGGAGCTGTTTTTT
CAISESAYRGTGELFF
>TRBJ1-5|.|TRBV7-2|.
TGTGCCAGCAGCTTATCTGGGGGCTTGGGCCAGCCCCAGCATTTT
CASSLSGGLGQPQHF
>TRBJ2-1|.|TRBV18|TRBD2
TGTGCCAGCTCACCCGGGACTAGCGGGGAAAATGAGCAGTTCTTC
CASSPGTSGENEQFF
>TRBJ2-2|.|TRBV19|.
TGTGCCAGTAGTATAGATGTAGGGTCGAACACCGGGGAGCTGTTTTTT
CASSIDVGSNTGELFF
>TRBJ1-3|.|TRBV5-4|.
TGTGCCAGCAGCTTGGGGGCACCCTTGGGAGGAAACACCATATATTTT
CASSLGAPLGGNTIYF
>TRBJ1-1|.|TRBV2|.
TGTGCCAGCAGTGAAGCCACAGGGTACAACACTGAAGCTTTCTTT
CASSEATGYNTEAFF
>TRBJ2-3|.|TRBV10-1|TRBD2
TGCGCCAGCAGTGCTCGGGAGGGAGATACGCAGTATTTT
CASSAREGDTQYF
>TRBJ1-1|.|TRBV25-1|.
TGTGCCAGCAGTGAATTGGAGGGCCGGTGGACTGAAGCTTTCTTT
CASSELEGRWTEAFF
>TRBJ2-7|.|TRBV6-6|.
TGTGCCAGCAGCTACCGAGGCTACGAGCAGTACTTC
CASSYRGYEQYF
>TRBJ1-2|.|TRBV19|TRBD1
TGTGCCAGTAGGAGGACAGGGGTCGGCTATGGCTACACCTTC
CASRRTGVGYGYTF
>TRBJ2-7|.|TRBV18|.
TGTGCCAGCTCACGACTTCCCTACGAGCAGTACTTC
CASSRLPYEQYF
>TRBJ2-7|once|TRBV28|.
TGTGCCAGCCGCCCAGCGGTCCCCTACGAGCAGTACTTC
CASRPAVPYEQYF
>TRBJ1-2|.|TRBV28|.
TGTGCCAGCAGTTTTGGAAACTATGGCTACACCTTC
CASSFGNYGYTF
>TRBJ2-1|.|TRBV24-1|TRBD2
TGTGCCACCAGTGATTCGACTAGCGGGGGGTTTTACAATGAGCAGTTCTTC
CATSDSTSGGFYNEQFF
>TRBJ1-2|.|TRBV7-2|TRBD1
TGTGCCAGCAGCTCGGGACAGGGGAACTATGGCTACACCTTC
CASSSGQGNYGYTF
>TRBJ2-1|.|TRBV10-3|TRBD2
TGTGCCATCAGTGACGGGGGGGCGCGTTACAATGAGCAGTTCTTC
CAISDGGARYNEQFF
>TRBJ2-7|.|TRBV9|TRBD2
TGTGCCAGCAGCGTAGCAATCAGCGGGGTAGTTTACGAGCAGTACTTC
CASSVAISGVVYEQYF